The present entry profiles one TCR beta chain with its context. The target of this receptor is not known. No quality values exist for individual bases; no much larger clone is one base distant. For CDR1 and CDR2, the germline V gene (reference sequence) lists SEHNR and FQNEAQ. Ends trimmed: V by 7 bases, J by 4 bases; bases unmatched to a gene: 8. Reading from cysteine to phenylalanine, the CDR3 counts 14 amino acids. Only the CDR3 region is kept as DNA, spanning 42 bases read in frame from base 1. The time point label corresponds to: blood 2 weeks post-SBRT. According to the study, the label for this sample's treatment or condition signals: 15 Gy SBRT to primary tumor, nephrectomy 4 weeks later. To follow tumor-enriched clonotypes, serial peripheral blood was collected from radiation-treated patients at baseline and at 2 weeks and 4 weeks after SBRT. All patients had renal cell carcinoma with clear cell pathology. The QIAamp DNA Blood Mini Kit (Qiagen) was used to prepare genomic DNA for TCR sequencing. Samples were included in the analyses only if all quality control checks were passed.

This sample is drawn from a study of radiation and T cells in renal cell carcinoma (dated by TCRdb to 2018 to 2021). General notes on the study: The samples were drawn from a clinical trial, where primary renal cell carcinomas were treated with 15 Gy of stereotactic body radiation therapy and then removed by nephrectomy 4 weeks afterward. A total of 53 samples underwent TCR beta sequencing, made up of roughly 26 tumors and some 27 peripheral blood samples. In the 40 to 55 samples combined, 4,016,671 unique CDR3 nucleotide sequences were found, encoding 2,658,974 unique CDR3 amino acid sequences.

The immunoSEQ kit was used, according to the manufacturer's recommendations, to generate TCR beta libraries from genomic DNA. To prepare the libraries, a first multiplex PCR with proprietary primers was run, followed by a second PCR that added unique barcodes, and a bead cleanup was done after each round. Each sample batch included a kit-provided positive control reaction and a negative control reaction. The final libraries were assessed on an Agilent 4200 TapeStation D1000 ScreenTape, pooled by volume, and quantified by qPCR. An Illumina NextSeq500 fitted with a MidOutput 150-cycle cartridge performed the sequencing, running 156 Read1 cycles and 15 Index1 cycles with the kit's custom primers. The pooled library was loaded at approximately 1 pM, with a roughly 22% PhiX control spiked in. The original pipeline was this. The vendor-processed data were analyzed in R, and a clonotype was defined as all T cells that share the same CDR3 nucleotide sequence. For clone abundance analyses, frequencies were normalized to the 10,000 most abundant clones in each sample. Public T cell clones, which averaged fewer than five per sample, were removed prior to analysis. Tumor-enriched and baseline blood-enriched clonotypes were defined by at least a 32-fold difference in abundance between compartments. Clonotypes expanded or contracted between blood time points were identified with a beta-binomial differential abundance model. Tumor-blood repertoire similarity was measured with the Baroni-Urbani and Buser coefficient, and groups were compared using two-tailed Wilcoxon tests in R. What TCRdb holds here is the immuneACCESS table cut down to in-frame rearrangements. Part of the clones is not present; checked against another copy, under half of the missing clones reflect an unresolved V gene, and the others are unexplained. V, J and clone size were drawn from that table, and D and trimming were deduced from the DNA. The sample contains some 120,000 clones, more than 80% of them found a single time. The top ten hold 1.9% of the sample.

Results and caveats for the whole study, not just this receptor: Because pretreatment tumor biopsies were not available, the baseline intratumoral presence of clonotypes could not be determined. With a single-armed trial design, the study had no way to address how radiation dose or scheduling affects the TCR repertoire. Tracking of blood repertoire dynamics stopped at around 4 weeks after treatment, with no follow-up past that point. Top tumor clonotypes rose in blood from baseline to 2 weeks post-radiation, then contracted by 4 weeks, suggesting transient expansion of tumor-resident clones.

This receptor was taken from a woman aged 60 to 75 with renal cell carcinoma. The sequenced sample was blood, obtained from a patient whose treatment included radiotherapy and nephrectomy. The rearrangement combines TRBV7-9 with TRBJ2-7, with TRBD1 identical over 9 junction bases. The sequenced DNA is TGTGCCAGCATCCCGACAGGGGGGATTTACGAGCAGTACTTC. Its translation is CASIPTGGIYEQYF.